Listed here is a single T cell receptor beta chain. These data are taken from a study of blood T cell repertoires in COVID-19. Turning to the study itself: Samples taken during acute and convalescent COVID-19 were collected in the United States, Italy and Spain. PBMCs, B-cell-depleted T cells, or T cells were the source of the cDNA or gDNA that made up the material.

Per the original data handling: Cell counts per sample came from amplifying reference gene primers. Sequencing was performed with immunoSEQ multiplex PCR; in TCRdb, only in-frame clones are kept and a portion is missing. For V, J and clone size, that table is used; D and trimming come from the DNA. The profile shows around 280,000 clones, roughly 87% of them singletons. The germline CDR1 and CDR2 sequences are SGHTA and FQGNSA. Trimming removed 0 bases at V and 8 bases at J, with 11 bases between. CDR3 length: 15 amino acids. Sequenced material: peripheral blood. The sequence was obtained from a woman between 45 and 65 years old who had recovered from COVID-19. V gene TRBV7-2 combines with J gene TRBJ1-6; a weak D match, TRBD1 (5 bases). CDR3 residues: CASSLAGVGYSPLHF. CDR3 DNA sequence: TGTGCCAGCAGCTTAGCAGGGGTGGGGTATTCACCCCTCCACTTT.